What follows are 6 T cell receptor beta chains derived from one specimen sequenced in a study of cytomegalovirus exposure and HLA in healthy donors. Using immunoSEQ multiplex PCR, the repertoire was profiled, and TCRdb retains in-frame clones only, with some absent. The sample includes about 110,000 clones, roughly 88% of them seen just once. What was sequenced was PBMCs. All receptors come from a woman between 18 and 29 years old in good health and CMV-seronegative.

The CDR3 sequence is CASTDLRQGAFGNTIYF. CDR3 sequence (DNA): TGTGCCAGCACTGACCTACGACAGGGGGCATTTGGAAACACCATATATTTT. The chain employs TRBV2 and TRBJ1-3, with 10 bases lining up with TRBD1. CDR1 is SNHLY, CDR2 FYNNEI, per germline. The J segment lost 3 bases and the V segment lost 7 bases, leaving 12 bases of the junction unmatched. The CDR3 covers 17 residues.

In its sample, this clone was seen a few times. This chain uses TRBV2 with TRBJ1-5; 9 bases fit TRBD1. The CDR3 loop spans 14 amino acids. Trimming at V came to 10 bases and at J to 6 bases, leaving 10 bases not matched to a gene. Germline V gene data show CDR1 as SNHLY and CDR2 as FYNNEI. CDR3 in DNA: TGTGCCACACGACAGGGGGAATTTATTCAGCCCCAGCATTTT. Translated, it gives CATRQGEFIQPQHF. Complete variable domain (other parts from reference TRBV2 and TRBJ1-5): EPEVTQTPSHQVTQMGQEVILRCVPISNHLYFYWYRQILGQKVEFLVSFYNNEISEKSEIFDDQFSVERPDGSNFTLKIRSTKLEDSAMYFCATRQGEFIQPQHFGDGTRLSIL.

The chain is built from TRBV5-1 and TRBJ2-3, with TRBD1 matching 8 bases. Germline lookup yields CDR1 SGHRS and CDR2 YFSETQ. The CDR3 spans 17 residues. J lost 0 bases, V lost 0 bases, and 6 bases had no gene match. The CDR3 sequence: CASSLEGQAPSTDTQYF. The DNA of the CDR3 is TGCGCCAGCAGCTTGGAGGGACAGGCCCCTAGCACAGATACGCAGTATTTT.

The CDR3 DNA follows: TGCGCCAGCAGCCCCAGGGGAGACACTGAAGCTTTCTTT. Translating it yields CASSPRGDTEAFF. This sequence joins TRBV5-1 and TRBJ1-1, with a weak D call TRBD1 (6 bases). Germline CDR1 SGHRS, CDR2 YFSETQ. Trimming stripped 4 bases from V and 3 bases from J, with 10 bases between. This CDR3 spans 13 amino acids.

The chain recombines TRBV5-6 with TRBJ1-2; TRBD1 matches at 7 bases. V shed 3 bases and J 5 bases; nucleotides not matched to a gene: 4. This CDR3 contains 13 residues. The germline V gene has CDR1 SGHDT and CDR2 YYEEEE. CDR3 protein: CASSSRQGYGYTF. The CDR3 DNA reads TGTGCCAGCAGCTCCCGACAGGGTTATGGCTACACCTTC.

This sequence joins TRBV7-9 and TRBJ2-3, with D maybe TRBD2 (6 bases). Trimming removed 8 bases from V and 4 bases from J, with 22 bases in between. CDR1 and CDR2 (germline): SEHNR, FQNEAQ (reference sequence). CDR3 length: 16 residues. The DNA for the CDR3 is TGTGCCAGCCTCAATCGGGGGAGACTAGGATCAGATACGCAGTATTTT. Its protein product is CASLNRGRLGSDTQYF.